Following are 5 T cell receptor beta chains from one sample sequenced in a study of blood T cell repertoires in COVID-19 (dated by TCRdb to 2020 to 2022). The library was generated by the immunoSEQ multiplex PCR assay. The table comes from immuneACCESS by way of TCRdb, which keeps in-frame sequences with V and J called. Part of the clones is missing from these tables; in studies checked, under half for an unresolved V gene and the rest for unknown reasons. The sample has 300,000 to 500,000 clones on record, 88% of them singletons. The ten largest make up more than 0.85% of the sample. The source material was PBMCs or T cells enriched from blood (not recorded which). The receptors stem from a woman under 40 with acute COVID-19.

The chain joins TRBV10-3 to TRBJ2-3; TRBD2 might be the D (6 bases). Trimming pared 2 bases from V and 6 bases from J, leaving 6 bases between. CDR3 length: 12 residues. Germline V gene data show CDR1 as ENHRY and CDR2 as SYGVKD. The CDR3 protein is CAISEGGDTQYF. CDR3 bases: TGTGCCATCAGTGAGGGGGGGGATACGCAGTATTTT.

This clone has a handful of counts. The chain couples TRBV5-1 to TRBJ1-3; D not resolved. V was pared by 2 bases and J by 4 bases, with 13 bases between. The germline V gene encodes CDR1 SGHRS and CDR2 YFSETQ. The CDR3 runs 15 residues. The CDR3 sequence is CASSFQAAAGNTIYF. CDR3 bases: TGCGCCAGCAGCTTCCAAGCAGCGGCAGGAAACACCATATATTTT. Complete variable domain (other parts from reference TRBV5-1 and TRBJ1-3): KAGVTQTPRYLIKTRGQQVTLSCSPISGHRSVSWYQQTPGQGLQFLFEYFSETQRNKGNFPGRFSGRQFSNSRSEMNVSTLELGDSALYLCASSFQAAAGNTIYFGEGSWLTVV.

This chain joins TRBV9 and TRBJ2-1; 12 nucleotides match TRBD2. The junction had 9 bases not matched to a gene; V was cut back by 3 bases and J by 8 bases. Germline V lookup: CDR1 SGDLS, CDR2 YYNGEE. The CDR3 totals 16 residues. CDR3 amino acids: CASSDLTSGGSYEQFF. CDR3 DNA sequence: TGTGCCAGCAGCGACCTGACTAGCGGGGGAAGTTATGAGCAGTTCTTC.

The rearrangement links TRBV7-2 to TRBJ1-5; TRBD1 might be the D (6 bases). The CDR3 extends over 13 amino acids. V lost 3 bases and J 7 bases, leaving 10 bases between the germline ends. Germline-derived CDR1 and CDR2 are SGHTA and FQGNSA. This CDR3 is CASSFSQGQPQHF. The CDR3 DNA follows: TGTGCCAGCAGCTTTTCACAGGGACAGCCCCAGCATTTT.

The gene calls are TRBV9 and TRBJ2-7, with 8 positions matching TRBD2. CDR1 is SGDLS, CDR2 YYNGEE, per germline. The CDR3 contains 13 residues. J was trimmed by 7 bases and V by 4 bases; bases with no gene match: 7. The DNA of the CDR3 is TGTGCCAGCAGCCCATCCGGCGGGAGGGAGCAGTACTTC. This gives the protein CASSPSGGREQYF.